Described below is a single T cell receptor (beta chain) sequence and its context. The antigen is undetermined. Exclusion applied to patients with autoimmune disease history or systemic immunosuppression. This sample stems from a study of OX40 agonist ivuxolimab in advanced cancers. Study findings and constraints: Researchers did not determine the expanded peripheral T cells' antigen specificity. CD8+ T cells averaged more expanded clones than CD4+. Some of the lowest clonal expansion was seen in partial responders at 0.1-3.0 mg/kg.

The assay was immunoSEQ multiplex PCR, and TCRdb's table has in-frame clones only and misses some. The sample holds 60,000 to 75,000 clones, 81% seen once. The origin of this receptor is an adult with an advanced solid tumor such as melanoma, head and neck, liver or kidney cancer. Specimen: CD4+ or CD8+ T cells sorted from blood, collected in a trial of the OX40 agonist ivuxolimab.

The CDR3 sequence: CAWNRENTEAFF. In DNA, the CDR3 is TGTGCCTGGAACAGAGAGAACACTGAAGCTTTCTTT. This rearrangement joins TRBV30 to TRBJ1-1; no definite D call. The CDR3 is 12 amino acids. Looked up from germline, CDR1 is GTSNPN and CDR2 is SVGIG (reference sequence). V dropped 4 bases and J dropped 1 base, with 7 bases sitting between them. Looking up the rest from reference TRBV30 and TRBJ1-1 gives the full variable domain: SQTIHQWPATLVQPVGSPLSLECTVEGTSNPNLYWYRQAAGRGLQLLFYSVGIGQISSEVPQNLSASRPQDRQFILSSKKLLLSDSGFYLCAWNRENTEAFFGQGTRLTVV.